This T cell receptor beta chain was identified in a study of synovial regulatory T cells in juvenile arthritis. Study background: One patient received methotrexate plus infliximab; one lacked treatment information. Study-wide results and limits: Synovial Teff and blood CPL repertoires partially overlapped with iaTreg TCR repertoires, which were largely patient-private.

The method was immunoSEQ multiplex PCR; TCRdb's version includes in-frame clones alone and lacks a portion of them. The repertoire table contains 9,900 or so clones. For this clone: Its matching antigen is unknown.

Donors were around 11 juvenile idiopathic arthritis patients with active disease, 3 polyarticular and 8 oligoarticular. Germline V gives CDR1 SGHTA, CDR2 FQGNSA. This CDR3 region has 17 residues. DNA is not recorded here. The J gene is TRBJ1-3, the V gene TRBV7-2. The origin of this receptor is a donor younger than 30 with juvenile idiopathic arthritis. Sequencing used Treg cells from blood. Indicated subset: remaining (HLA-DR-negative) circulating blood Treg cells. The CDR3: CASSLRGRGPRRNTIYF. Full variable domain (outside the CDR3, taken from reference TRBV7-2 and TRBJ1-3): GAGVSQSPSNKVTEKGKDVELRCDPISGHTALYWYRQSLGQGLEFLIYFQGNSAPDKSGLPSDRFSAERTGGSVSTLTIQRTQQEDSAVYLCASSLRGRGPRRNTIYFGEGSWLTVV.